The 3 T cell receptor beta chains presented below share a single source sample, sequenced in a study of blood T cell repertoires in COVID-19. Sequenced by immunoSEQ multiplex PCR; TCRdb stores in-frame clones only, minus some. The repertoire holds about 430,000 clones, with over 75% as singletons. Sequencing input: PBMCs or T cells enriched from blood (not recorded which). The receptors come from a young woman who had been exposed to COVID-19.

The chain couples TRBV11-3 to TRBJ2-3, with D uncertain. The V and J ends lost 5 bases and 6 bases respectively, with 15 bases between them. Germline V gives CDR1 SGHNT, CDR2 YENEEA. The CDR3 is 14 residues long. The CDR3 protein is CASSPDPWADTQYF. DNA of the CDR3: TGTGCCAGCAGCCCCGACCCCTGGGCGGATACGCAGTATTTT.

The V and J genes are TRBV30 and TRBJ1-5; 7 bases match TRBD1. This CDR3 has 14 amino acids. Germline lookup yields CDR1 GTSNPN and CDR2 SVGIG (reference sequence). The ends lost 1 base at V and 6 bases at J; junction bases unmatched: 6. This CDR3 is CAWSDRTGSQPQHF. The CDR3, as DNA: TGTGCCTGGAGTGACAGGACAGGAAGTCAGCCCCAGCATTTT.

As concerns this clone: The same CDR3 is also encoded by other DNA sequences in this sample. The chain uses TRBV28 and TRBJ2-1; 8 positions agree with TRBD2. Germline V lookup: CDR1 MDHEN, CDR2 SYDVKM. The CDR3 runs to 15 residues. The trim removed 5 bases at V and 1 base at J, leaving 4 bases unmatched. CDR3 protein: CASSPSGGSYNEQFF. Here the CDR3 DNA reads TGTGCCAGCAGTCCGTCGGGGGGGTCCTACAATGAGCAGTTCTTC. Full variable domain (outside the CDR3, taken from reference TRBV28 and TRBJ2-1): DVKVTQSSRYLVKRTGEKVFLECVQDMDHENMFWYRQDPGLGLRLIYFSYDVKMKEKGDIPEGYSVSREKKERFSLILESASTNQTSMYLCASSPSGGSYNEQFFGPGTRLTVL.